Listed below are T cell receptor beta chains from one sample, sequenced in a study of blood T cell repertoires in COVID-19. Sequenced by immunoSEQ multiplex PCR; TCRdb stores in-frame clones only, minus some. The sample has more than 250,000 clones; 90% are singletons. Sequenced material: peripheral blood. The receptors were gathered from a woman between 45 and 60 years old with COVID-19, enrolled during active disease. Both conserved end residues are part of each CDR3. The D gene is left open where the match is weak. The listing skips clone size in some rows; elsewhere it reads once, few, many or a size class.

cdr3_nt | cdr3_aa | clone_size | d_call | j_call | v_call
TGTGCCAGCAGCTTAGTTCCAGGGAGGGGTTCACCCCTCCACTTT | CASSLVPGRGSPLHF | NA | NA | TRBJ1-6 | TRBV7-2
TGCGCCAGCAGCTCGAGAGGGACAGGGATAGATACGCAGTATTTT | CASSSRGTGIDTQYF | NA | TRBD1 | TRBJ2-3 | TRBV4-1
TGTGCCAGCAGCTCGTACTCCAGACTAGCGGGAGAAGAGCAGTACTTC | CASSSYSRLAGEEQYF | NA | TRBD2 | TRBJ2-7 | TRBV5-4
TGTGCCAGCAGCTTGGAGGGACTAGCGGGAGTTAAGTCCTTCAATGAGCAGTTCTTC | CASSLEGLAGVKSFNEQFF | NA | TRBD2 | TRBJ2-1 | TRBV5-8
TGCGCCAGCAGCTTAATCGTGAACACTGAAGCTTTCTTT | CASSLIVNTEAFF | NA | NA | TRBJ1-1 | TRBV5-1
TGTGCCAGCAGCCCTGGAGAGGGGCGGGAGGGTAATGAAAAACTGTTTTTT | CASSPGEGREGNEKLFF | NA | NA | TRBJ1-4 | TRBV27
TGCGCCAGCAGCCCCCTAGGGGGTGAGCAGTTCTTC | CASSPLGGEQFF | once | NA | TRBJ2-1 | TRBV4-1
TGTGCCAGCAGTGATCCGGGACAGGTACACAATGAGCAGTTCTTC | CASSDPGQVHNEQFF | NA | TRBD1 | TRBJ2-1 | TRBV25-1
TGCGCCAGCAGCCAAGGACAGGGTCAAGGAAACACCATATATTTT | CASSQGQGQGNTIYF | NA | TRBD1 | TRBJ1-3 | TRBV5-1
TGTGCCAGCAGTCGACAGGGCGGAGATACGCAGTATTTT | CASSRQGGDTQYF | NA | TRBD1 | TRBJ2-3 | TRBV12-3/TRBV12-4
TGTGCCAGCAGCTTAGGTTGGGCCGAGGGCAACTATGGCTACACCTTC | CASSLGWAEGNYGYTF | NA | NA | TRBJ1-2 | TRBV7-2
TGCGCCAGCAGCCCGGTCCAGACGACAGGGGAGCAGTACTTC | CASSPVQTTGEQYF | NA | TRBD1 | TRBJ2-7 | TRBV5-1
TGTGCCAGCTCTCCTAGTTCGGGGAACATGAACACTGAAGCTTTCTTT | CASSPSSGNMNTEAFF | few | NA | TRBJ1-1 | TRBV2
TGTGCCAGCAGCTTAAAGGGACTAGCGGGAGAAAGTACGCAGTATTTT | CASSLKGLAGESTQYF | NA | TRBD2 | TRBJ2-3 | TRBV13
TGTGCCTGGATTAAGGGGTTGAACACTGAAGCTTTCTTT | CAWIKGLNTEAFF | NA | NA | TRBJ1-1 | TRBV30
TGTGCCAGCAGTTACTGGCCGACGCGGACAGATACGCAGTATTTT | CASSYWPTRTDTQYF | NA | NA | TRBJ2-3 | TRBV6-2/TRBV6-3
TGTGCCAGCAGCCCGACAGGGGGCTTTACAACTAATGAAAAACTGTTTTTT | CASSPTGGFTTNEKLFF | NA | TRBD1 | TRBJ1-4 | TRBV7-9
TGTGCCAGCAGTGGATCTGACGGGATTGCTTTCTTT | CASSGSDGIAFF | NA | NA | TRBJ1-1 | TRBV2
TGCGCCAGCAGCCATCCCGACAGAGCCTATGGCTACACCTTC | CASSHPDRAYGYTF | few | NA | TRBJ1-2 | TRBV4-1
TGCAGCGCCGCGGACAGAGGGACTGAAGCTTTCTTT | CSAADRGTEAFF | NA | NA | TRBJ1-1 | TRBV29-1
TGTGCCTGGAGACCCTACACAGATACGCAGTATTTT | CAWRPYTDTQYF | NA | NA | TRBJ2-3 | TRBV30
TGTGCCAGCAGCGAGACTAGCAGATCCTACAATGAGCAGTTCTTC | CASSETSRSYNEQFF | NA | TRBD2 | TRBJ2-1 | TRBV9
TGTGCCAGCAGCTCGCAGGGAGGGGTGTACAATGAGCAGTTCTTC | CASSSQGGVYNEQFF | NA | TRBD2 | TRBJ2-1 | TRBV7-2
TGTGCCACCAGTGGCAGGGGCGCGTCCTACAATGAGCAGTTCTTC | CATSGRGASYNEQFF | NA | NA | TRBJ2-1 | TRBV24-1
TGTGCCAGCAGCAGATTAGCGGGAGAAAACAATGAGCAGTTCTTC | CASSRLAGENNEQFF | NA | TRBD2 | TRBJ2-1 | TRBV11-2
TGTGCCAGCACGGGAGGGTCAGAGACCCAGTACTTC | CASTGGSETQYF | NA | TRBD2 | TRBJ2-5 | TRBV27